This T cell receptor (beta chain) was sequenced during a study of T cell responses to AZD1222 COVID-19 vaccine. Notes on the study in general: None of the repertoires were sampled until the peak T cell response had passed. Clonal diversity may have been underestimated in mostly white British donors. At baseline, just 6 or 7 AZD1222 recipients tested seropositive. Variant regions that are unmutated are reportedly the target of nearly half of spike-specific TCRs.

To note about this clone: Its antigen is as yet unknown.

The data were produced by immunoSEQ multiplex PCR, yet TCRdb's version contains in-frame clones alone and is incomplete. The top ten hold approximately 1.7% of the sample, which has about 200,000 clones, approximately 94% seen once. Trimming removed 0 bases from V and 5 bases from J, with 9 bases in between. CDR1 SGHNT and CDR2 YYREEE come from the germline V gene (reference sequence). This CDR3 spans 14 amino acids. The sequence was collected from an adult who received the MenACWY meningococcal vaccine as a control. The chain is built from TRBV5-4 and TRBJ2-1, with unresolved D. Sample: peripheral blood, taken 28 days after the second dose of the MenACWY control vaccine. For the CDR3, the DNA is TGTGCCAGCAGCTTGGGGCCACGGGACAATGAGCAGTTCTTC. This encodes CASSLGPRDNEQFF.